This TCR beta chain comes out of a study of blood T cell repertoires in COVID-19 (dated by TCRdb to 2020 to 2021). As for the study more broadly: Samples from collaborators originated in the United States, Italy and Spain and spanned both the acute and convalescent phases of COVID-19. The material from the prospective study consisted of cDNA or gDNA derived from T cells, B-cell-depleted T cells, or PBMCs. Subjects who had been exposed to COVID-19, were actively infected with it, or had recovered from it provided the deeply sampled blood TCRbeta repertoires that made up the dataset. The repertoires were made available in a free public database intended to serve as a resource for research on the immune response to SARS-CoV-2. The samples were drawn from two sources: the first 160 participants of the ongoing ImmuneRACE study, and about 1,300 subjects contributed by 6 global collaborators. A de-identified subject ID, COVID-19 status, age in years and sex were almost always included in the sample metadata. Where HLA class I and class II types were available, the types were taken from metadata supplied by the sample provider, not from assay-based typing. Results the study describes overall, beyond this receptor: How much clinical and demographic metadata was included differed by source and by participant, and the metadata was provided uncurated.

Collaborating institutions collected whole blood in K2EDTA tubes following their own protocols. For TCRbeta analysis, collaborators shipped samples as frozen whole blood, isolated PBMCs, or DNA extracted from either of those sample types. The CDR3, cysteine through phenylalanine, is 16 amino acids long. This entry keeps only the CDR3 DNA: 48 bases, framed from base 1. Trimming removed 2 bases from V and 5 bases from J; the gene matches leave 5 bases unexplained. The CDR1 and CDR2 encoded by the germline V gene (reference sequence) are SEHNR and FQNEAQ. About this clone: Its antigen remains unidentified. No base quality information exists; no much larger clone differs at one position.

The immunoSEQ Assay, a bias-controlled multiplex PCR, was used to amplify TCRbeta CDR3 regions from genomic DNA. As for the authors' bioinformatics: Within the assay, amplification of reference gene primers was used to estimate how many nucleated cells each sample contained. Sequence reads were collapsed and filtered to measure the absolute abundance of every unique TCRbeta CDR3 rearrangement. For each sample, productive Simpson clonality was calculated as the square root of Simpson's diversity index across productive rearrangements. TCRdb re-hosts the immuneACCESS table, in-frame sequences only. Its copies lack some clones; in the studies checked, an unresolved V gene accounts for under half of them, and the cause for the rest is not known. The V and J calls and the clone size are those of that table, but D and trimming were determined from the DNA. The sample yields hundreds of thousands of clones; 83% were counted once. The ten largest clonotypes hold around 2.5% of the sample.

The clonotype comes from a woman in her 40s with active or convalescent COVID-19. The sequence links TRBV7-9 to TRBJ2-1; 11 of the junction bases match TRBD2. Sample: peripheral blood. The encoded CDR3 is CASSLMGLAANNEQFF. At the DNA level, the sequence is TGTGCCAGCAGCTTAATGGGACTAGCGGCCAACAATGAGCAGTTCTTC.